This TCR beta chain derives from a study of shared clonotypes between healthy human individuals. Repertoires were generated with immunoSEQ multiplex PCR, while TCRdb's copy carries only in-frame clones and drops some. The top ten clones hold roughly 0.15% of a sample with 2.5 million or so clones, roughly nine tenths of them seen once. The V segment lost 6 bases and the J segment 4 bases; nucleotides outside the gene matches: 14. In germline, CDR1 is MDHEN, CDR2 SYDVKM. This CDR3 has 17 amino acids. A single count supports this clone. Sequencing used naive CD4+ T cells sorted from blood. Documented subset: CD45RA+ positively selected. This chain links TRBV28 with TRBJ2-3; TRBD2 matches 9 bases. The TCR originated in a man aged 18 to 35 in good health. CDR3 sequence (DNA): TGTGCCAGCAGCCCCAGCGGGAGGACGTCCAGGGCAGATACGCAGTATTTT. As protein: CASSPSGRTSRADTQYF.